A single sample is the source of the 14 T cell receptor beta chains below, sequenced in a study of T cell repertoires in cytomegalovirus infection. TCRdb reanalysed the reads using MiXCR and keeps one entry per CDR3 protein. This table has roughly 250,000 distinct CDR3 sequences, 22% appearing once. The sample was CD8+ T cells from PBMCs. These receptors were collected from a human donor in good health (CMV status not recorded). Some clones in this sample may be carry-over from other donors' samples.

This clonotype came up once. The chain carries TRBV4-3 and TRBJ1-1, with D possibly matching TRBD1 (5 bases). CDR1 is LGHNA, CDR2 YSLEER, per germline. Between the trimmed V and J ends, which lost 3 bases and 3 bases, there was a span of 14 bases. The CDR3 has 15 amino acids. The CDR3 DNA is TGCGCCAGCAGCCAGAGCAGGGATTTTTACACTGAAGCTTTCTTT. Translating gives CASSQSRDFYTEAFF.

For the CDR3, the DNA is TGTGCCAGCGGGTCGCAGGGGGCACGGGAGCAGTACTTC. Amino acids: CASGSQGAREQYF. V gene TRBV7-9 combines with J gene TRBJ2-7; TRBD1 aligns across 8 bases. The trim removed 8 bases at V and 7 bases at J, leaving 10 bases unmatched. This CDR3 contains 13 residues. Germline CDR1 reads SEHNR; CDR2 reads FQNEAQ (reference sequence).

The chain has TRBV20-1 and TRBJ1-5; a weak D match, TRBD1 (5 bases). V gave up 0 bases and J gave up 2 bases, with 14 bases separating them. The CDR3 runs 16 residues. Germline lookup yields CDR1 DFQATT and CDR2 SNEGSKA (reference sequence). For the CDR3, the DNA is TGCAGTGCTAGAGAAGGGCCTGACAGCCGCAATCAGCCCCAGCATTTT. This sequence encodes CSAREGPDSRNQPQHF.

V usage is TRBV19 and J usage is TRBJ2-2; D not resolved. The CDR3 extends over 15 amino acids. Trimming took 1 base from V and 2 from J, leaving 8 bases between them. Germline loops: CDR1 LNHDA, CDR2 SQIVND (reference sequence). The CDR3 region has the DNA TGTGCCAGTAGTATAGGCCCAGGAAACACCGGGGAGCTGTTTTTT. Translating it yields CASSIGPGNTGELFF.

This clonotype has more than one count but fewer than ten. The chain carries TRBV19 and TRBJ2-2; 10 nucleotides align to TRBD2. V trimming: 9 bases; J trimming: 6 bases; junction bases outside the gene matches: 4. Germline loops: CDR1 LNHDA, CDR2 SQIVND (reference sequence). The CDR3 runs to 13 residues. The DNA of the CDR3 is TGTGCCAGCCTAGCGGGGGCGCCCGGGGAGCTGTTTTTT. Its translation is CASLAGAPGELFF.

This clonotype has only a few counts. The V call is TRBV6-2 or TRBV6-3, the J call TRBJ2-7, with 9 bases that match TRBD1. The trim removed 9 bases at V and 5 bases at J, leaving 8 bases unmatched. The CDR3 has 13 residues. CDR1 is MNHEY, CDR2 SVGEGT, per germline. As DNA, the CDR3 is TGTGCCAGTTGCGGACAGGGGTTCCACGAGCAGTACTTC. This translates into CASCGQGFHEQYF.

This sequence joins TRBV29-1 and TRBJ1-2, with a tentative D call TRBD1 (6 bases). CDR1 SQVTM and CDR2 ANQGSEA come from the germline V gene. V was trimmed by 7 bases and J by 6 bases, leaving 21 bases between them. The CDR3 extends over 14 amino acids. The CDR3 loop is CSAPKPGVLDGYTF. The CDR3 DNA reads TGCAGCGCCCCAAAACCAGGGGTACTGGATGGCTACACCTTC.

This clonotype was detected once. The rearrangement links TRBV6-2 or TRBV6-3 to TRBJ2-3; D is perhaps TRBD1 (5 bases). CDR1 is MNHEY, CDR2 SVGEGT, per germline. With 6 bases removed from V and 4 bases from J, the gap between germline ends came to 14 bases. The CDR3 extends over 14 amino acids. CDR3 coding DNA: TGTGCCAGCAGAACGATCTACAGGTCAGATACGCAGTATTTT. Protein product: CASRTIYRSDTQYF.

This clonotype has only a few counts. The chain uses TRBV28 and TRBJ2-7; no reliable D call. The CDR3 runs to 11 residues. Trimming removed 8 bases from V and 4 bases from J, with 9 bases in between. Germline values: CDR1 MDHEN, CDR2 SYDVKM. CDR3: CASGSPYEQYF. The CDR3 nucleotides are TGTGCCAGCGGTAGTCCTTACGAGCAGTACTTC. The full variable domain, in which reference TRBV28 and TRBJ2-7 provide the parts outside the CDR3, is DVKVTQSSRYLVKRTGEKVFLECVQDMDHENMFWYRQDPGLGLRLIYFSYDVKMKEKGDIPEGYSVSREKKERFSLILESASTNQTSMYLCASGSPYEQYFGPGTRLTVT.

There are a few counts of this clonotype. This sequence joins TRBV7-8 and TRBJ2-3, with 8 bases identical to TRBD2. From germline, CDR1 is SGHVS and CDR2 FQNEAQ. Trimming took 1 base from V and 4 from J; bases not matched to a gene: 7. This CDR3 is 16 amino acids long. This CDR3 is CASSLGAGAPPDTQYF. The CDR3 DNA sequence: TGTGCCAGCAGCTTAGGAGCGGGGGCCCCCCCAGATACGCAGTATTTT.

The table lists this clonotype with many counts. V is TRBV7-2 and J is TRBJ2-3; D is ambiguous. Germline assignment: CDR1 SGHTA and CDR2 FQGNSA. Trimming took 6 bases from V and 1 from J, leaving 5 bases between them. The CDR3 extends over 12 amino acids. The CDR3 spells CASSGGTDTQYF. DNA of the CDR3: TGTGCCAGCAGTGGGGGCACAGATACGCAGTATTTT.

This clonotype was detected only a few times. The V and J genes are TRBV28 and TRBJ2-2; 7 nucleotides align to TRBD1. The germline gives CDR1 MDHEN, CDR2 SYDVKM. The CDR3 is made up of 14 amino acids. Trimming cost V 10 bases and J 4 bases; bases outside gene matches: 9. DNA for the CDR3: TGTGCCACCGGAACAGGGGCGAGCACCGGGGAGCTGTTTTTT. Translated, it gives CATGTGASTGELFF.

This clonotype showed up many times. The gene calls are TRBV4-1 and TRBJ2-3; 10 bases fit TRBD1. CDR3 size: 16 residues. CDR1 and CDR2 from the germline V gene are MGHRA and YSYEKL. V lost 3 bases, J lost 3 bases, and 6 bases stayed unmatched. The CDR3 reads CASSQRDRGLTDTQYF. The CDR3 bases are TGCGCCAGCAGCCAGAGGGACAGGGGCCTTACAGATACGCAGTATTTT.

With regard to this clonotype: One end of the junction varies from germline; a read error may be responsible. The gene calls are TRBV10-3 and TRBJ2-2, with 8 bases matching TRBD1. Germline assignment: CDR1 ENHRY and CDR2 SYGVKD. The CDR3 spans 16 residues. This chain's CDR3 is CDINQPGQANTGELFF. CDR3 coding DNA: TGTGACATCAACCAACCGGGACAGGCTAACACCGGGGAGCTGTTTTTT.